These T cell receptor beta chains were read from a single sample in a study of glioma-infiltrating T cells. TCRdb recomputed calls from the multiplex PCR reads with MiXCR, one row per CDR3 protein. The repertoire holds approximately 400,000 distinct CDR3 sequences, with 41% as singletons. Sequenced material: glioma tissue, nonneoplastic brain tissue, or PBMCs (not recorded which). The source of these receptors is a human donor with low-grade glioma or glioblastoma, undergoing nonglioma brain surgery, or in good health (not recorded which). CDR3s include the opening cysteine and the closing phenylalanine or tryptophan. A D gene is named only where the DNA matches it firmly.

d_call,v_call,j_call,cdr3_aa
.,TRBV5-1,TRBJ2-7,CASSLGRDSYEQYF
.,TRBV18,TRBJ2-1,CASSPPTDAYNEQFF
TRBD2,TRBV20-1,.,CSADSGTSGKSYEQYF
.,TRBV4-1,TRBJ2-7,CASSQVLGYEQYF
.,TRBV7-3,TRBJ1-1,CASSLRGRGGTEAFF
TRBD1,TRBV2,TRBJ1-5,CASNTWGQGGPQHF
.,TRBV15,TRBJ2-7,CATSRDTGATGDEQYF
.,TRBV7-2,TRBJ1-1,CAGSLARSNTEAFF
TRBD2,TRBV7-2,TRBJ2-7,CASSSPFGSGRAGYEQYF
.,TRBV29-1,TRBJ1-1,CSVEWDTEAFF
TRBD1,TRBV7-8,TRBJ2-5,CASSQLRDRGTQYF
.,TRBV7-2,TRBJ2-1,CASSLAMGSGYEQFF
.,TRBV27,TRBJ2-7,CASSDREGDEQYF
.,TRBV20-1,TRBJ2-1,CSAQTSWPYNEQFF
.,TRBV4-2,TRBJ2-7,CASSPEGAYEQYF
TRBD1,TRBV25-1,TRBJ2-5,CASSEWDRSLGLGTQYF
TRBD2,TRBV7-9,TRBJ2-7,CASSQVRERGEQYF
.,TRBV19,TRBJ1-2,CASSIGLRFYGYTF
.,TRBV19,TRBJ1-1,CASSIFPRVGTEAFF
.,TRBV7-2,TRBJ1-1,CASSRRGSWTEAFF
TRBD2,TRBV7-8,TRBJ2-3,CASSLGARGGSTDTQYF
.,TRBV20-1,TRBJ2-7,CSARAGGGYERYF
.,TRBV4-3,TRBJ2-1,CASSHHDWERSYNEQFF
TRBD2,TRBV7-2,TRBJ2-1,CASSLDSGRQNEQFF
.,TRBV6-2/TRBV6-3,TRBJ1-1,CASSYTPTGNTEAFF
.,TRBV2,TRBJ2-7,CASSTPRGTYEQYF
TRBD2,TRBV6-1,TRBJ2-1,CASSTSGGPTPPWQFF
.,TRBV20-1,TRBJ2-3,CSASGLYTDTQYF
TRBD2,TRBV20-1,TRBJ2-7,CSARTSGITYEQYF